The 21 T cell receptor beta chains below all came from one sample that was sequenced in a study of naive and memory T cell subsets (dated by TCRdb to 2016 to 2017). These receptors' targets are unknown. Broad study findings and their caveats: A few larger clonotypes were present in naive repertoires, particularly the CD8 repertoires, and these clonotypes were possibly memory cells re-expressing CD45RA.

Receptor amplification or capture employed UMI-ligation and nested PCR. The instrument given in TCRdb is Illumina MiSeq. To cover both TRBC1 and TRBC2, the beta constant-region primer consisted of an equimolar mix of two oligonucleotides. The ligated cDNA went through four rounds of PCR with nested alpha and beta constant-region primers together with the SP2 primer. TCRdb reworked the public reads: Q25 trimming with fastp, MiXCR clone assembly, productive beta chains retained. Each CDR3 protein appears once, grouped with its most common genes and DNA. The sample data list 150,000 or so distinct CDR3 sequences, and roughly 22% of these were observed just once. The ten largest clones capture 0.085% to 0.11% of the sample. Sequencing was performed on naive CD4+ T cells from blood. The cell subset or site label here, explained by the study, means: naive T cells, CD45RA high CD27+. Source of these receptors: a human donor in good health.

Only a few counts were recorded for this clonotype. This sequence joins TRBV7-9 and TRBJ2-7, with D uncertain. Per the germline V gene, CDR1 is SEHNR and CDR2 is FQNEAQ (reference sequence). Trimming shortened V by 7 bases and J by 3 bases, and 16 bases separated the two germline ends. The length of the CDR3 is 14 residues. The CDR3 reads CASTVSETHYEQYF. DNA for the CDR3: TGTGCCAGCACGGTAAGCGAAACCCACTACGAGCAGTACTTC.

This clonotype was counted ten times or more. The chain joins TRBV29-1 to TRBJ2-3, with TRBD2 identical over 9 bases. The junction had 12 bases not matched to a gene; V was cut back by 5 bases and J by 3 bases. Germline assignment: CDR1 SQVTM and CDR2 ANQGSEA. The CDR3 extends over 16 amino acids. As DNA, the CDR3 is TGCAGCGTTTACGGAGGGGGCGGGAGGGAAACAGATACGCAGTATTTT. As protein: CSVYGGGGRETDTQYF.

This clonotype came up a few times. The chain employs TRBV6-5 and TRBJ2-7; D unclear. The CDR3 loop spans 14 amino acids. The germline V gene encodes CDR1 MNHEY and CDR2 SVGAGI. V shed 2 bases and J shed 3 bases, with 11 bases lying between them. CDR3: CASSYRATNYEQYF. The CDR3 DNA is TGTGCCAGCAGTTACCGGGCCACAAACTACGAGCAGTACTTC.

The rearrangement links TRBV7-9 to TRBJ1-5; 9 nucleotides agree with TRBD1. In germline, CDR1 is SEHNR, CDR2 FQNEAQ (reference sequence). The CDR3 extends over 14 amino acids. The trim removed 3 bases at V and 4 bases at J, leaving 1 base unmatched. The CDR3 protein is CASSLDRGNQPQHF. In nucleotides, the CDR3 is TGTGCCAGCAGCTTGGACAGGGGTAATCAGCCCCAGCATTTT.

This CDR3 is CASGIAGVPQSTDTQYF. The CDR3 DNA sequence: TGTGCCAGCGGGATAGCGGGCGTACCCCAGAGCACAGATACGCAGTATTTT. V and J are TRBV28 and TRBJ2-3; 7 bases fit TRBD2. Germline values: CDR1 MDHEN, CDR2 SYDVKM. The CDR3 covers 17 residues. After removal of 8 bases from V and 0 bases from J, the junction contained 14 bases not matched to a gene.

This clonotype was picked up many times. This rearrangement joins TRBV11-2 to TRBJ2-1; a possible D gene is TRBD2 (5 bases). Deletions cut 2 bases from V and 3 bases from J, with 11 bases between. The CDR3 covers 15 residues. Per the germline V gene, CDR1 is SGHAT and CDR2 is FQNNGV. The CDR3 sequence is CASSLFTSGYNEQFF. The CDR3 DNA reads TGTGCCAGCAGCTTATTTACAAGCGGCTACAATGAGCAGTTCTTC.

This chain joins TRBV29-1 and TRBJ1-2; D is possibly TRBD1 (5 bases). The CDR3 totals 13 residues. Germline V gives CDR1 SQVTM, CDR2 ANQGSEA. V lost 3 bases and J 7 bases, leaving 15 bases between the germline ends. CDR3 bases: TGCAGCGTTGAGGGGGAAGGAAGGAGTGGCTACACCTTC. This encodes CSVEGEGRSGYTF.

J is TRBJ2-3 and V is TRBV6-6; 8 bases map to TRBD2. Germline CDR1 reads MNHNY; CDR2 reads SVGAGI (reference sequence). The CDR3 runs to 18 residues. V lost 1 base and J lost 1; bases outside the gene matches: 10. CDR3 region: CASSYLGGSGSGTDTQYF. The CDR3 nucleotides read TGTGCCAGCAGTTACTTAGGGGGGAGCGGGAGTGGCACAGATACGCAGTATTTT.

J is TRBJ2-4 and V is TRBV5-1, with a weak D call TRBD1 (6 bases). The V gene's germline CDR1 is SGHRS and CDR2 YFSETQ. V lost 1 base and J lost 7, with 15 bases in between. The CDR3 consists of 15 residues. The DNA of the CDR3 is TGCGCCAGCAGCTTGTCCCCCAATCAGGGGAACATTCAGTACTTC. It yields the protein CASSLSPNQGNIQYF.

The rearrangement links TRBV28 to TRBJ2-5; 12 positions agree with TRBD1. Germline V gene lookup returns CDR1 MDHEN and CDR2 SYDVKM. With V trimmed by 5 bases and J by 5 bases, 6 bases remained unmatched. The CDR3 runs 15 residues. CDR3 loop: CASSQGQGASETQYF. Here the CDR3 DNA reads TGTGCCAGCAGTCAGGGACAGGGGGCATCGGAGACCCAGTACTTC.

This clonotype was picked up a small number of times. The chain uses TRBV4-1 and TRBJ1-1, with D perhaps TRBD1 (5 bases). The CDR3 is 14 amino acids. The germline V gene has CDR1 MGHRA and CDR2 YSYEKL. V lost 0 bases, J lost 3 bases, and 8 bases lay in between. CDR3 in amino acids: CASSQDPGDTEAFF. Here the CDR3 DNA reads TGCGCCAGCAGCCAAGATCCGGGGGACACTGAAGCTTTCTTT.

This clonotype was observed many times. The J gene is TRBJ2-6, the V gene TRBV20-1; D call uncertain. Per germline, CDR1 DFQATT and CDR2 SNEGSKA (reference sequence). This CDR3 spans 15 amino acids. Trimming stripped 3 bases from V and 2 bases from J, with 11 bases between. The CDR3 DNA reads TGCAGTGCTAGGGTGGGCATGGCTGGGGCCAACGTCCTGACTTTC. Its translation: CSARVGMAGANVLTF.

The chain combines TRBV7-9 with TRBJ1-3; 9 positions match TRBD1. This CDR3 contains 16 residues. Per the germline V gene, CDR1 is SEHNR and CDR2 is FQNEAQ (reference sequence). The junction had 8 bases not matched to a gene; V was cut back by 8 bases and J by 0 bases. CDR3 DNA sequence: TGTGCCAGCCCGGGACAGGGCGGAATCTCTGGAAACACCATATATTTT. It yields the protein CASPGQGGISGNTIYF.

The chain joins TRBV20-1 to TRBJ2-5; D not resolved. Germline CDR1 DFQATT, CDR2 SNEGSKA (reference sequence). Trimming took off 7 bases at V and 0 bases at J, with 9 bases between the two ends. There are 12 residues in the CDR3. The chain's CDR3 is CSETENQETQYF. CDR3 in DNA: TGCAGTGAAACAGAGAACCAAGAGACCCAGTACTTC.

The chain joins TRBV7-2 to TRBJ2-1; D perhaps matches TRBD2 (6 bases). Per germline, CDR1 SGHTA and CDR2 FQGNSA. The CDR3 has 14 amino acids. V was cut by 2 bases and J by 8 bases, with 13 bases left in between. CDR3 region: CASSLPGWEDEQFF. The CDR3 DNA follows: TGTGCCAGCAGCTTACCAGGGTGGGAGGATGAGCAGTTCTTC.

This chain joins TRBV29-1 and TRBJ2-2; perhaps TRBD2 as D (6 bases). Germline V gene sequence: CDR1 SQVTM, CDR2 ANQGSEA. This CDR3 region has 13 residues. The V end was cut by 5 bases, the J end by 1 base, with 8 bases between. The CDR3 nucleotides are TGCAGCGTTAGGCGGGAGAACACCGGGGAGCTGTTTTTT. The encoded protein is CSVRRENTGELFF.

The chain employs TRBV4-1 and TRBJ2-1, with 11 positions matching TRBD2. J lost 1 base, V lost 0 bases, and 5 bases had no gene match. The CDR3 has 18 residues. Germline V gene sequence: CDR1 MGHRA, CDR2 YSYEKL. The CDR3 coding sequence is TGCGCCAGCAGCCAAGATTCCACTAGCGGGAGATCCTACAATGAGCAGTTCTTC. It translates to CASSQDSTSGRSYNEQFF.

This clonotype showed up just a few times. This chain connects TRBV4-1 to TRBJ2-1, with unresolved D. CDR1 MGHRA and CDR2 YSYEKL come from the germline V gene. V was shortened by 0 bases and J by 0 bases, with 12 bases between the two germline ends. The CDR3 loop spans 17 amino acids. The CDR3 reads CASSQDVERSSYNEQFF. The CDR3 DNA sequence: TGCGCCAGCAGCCAAGATGTTGAGAGAAGCTCCTACAATGAGCAGTTCTTC.

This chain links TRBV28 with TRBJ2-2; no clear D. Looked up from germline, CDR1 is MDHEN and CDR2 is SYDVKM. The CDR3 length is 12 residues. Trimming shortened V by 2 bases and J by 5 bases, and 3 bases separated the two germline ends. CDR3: CASSLQTGELFF. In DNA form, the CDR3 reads TGTGCCAGCAGTTTACAAACCGGGGAGCTGTTTTTT.

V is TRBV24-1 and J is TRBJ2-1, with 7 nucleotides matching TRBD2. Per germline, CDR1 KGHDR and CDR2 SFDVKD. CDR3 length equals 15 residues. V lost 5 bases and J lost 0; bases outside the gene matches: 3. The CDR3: CATSASGYSYNEQFF. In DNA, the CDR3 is TGTGCCACCAGTGCTAGCGGTTACTCCTACAATGAGCAGTTCTTC.

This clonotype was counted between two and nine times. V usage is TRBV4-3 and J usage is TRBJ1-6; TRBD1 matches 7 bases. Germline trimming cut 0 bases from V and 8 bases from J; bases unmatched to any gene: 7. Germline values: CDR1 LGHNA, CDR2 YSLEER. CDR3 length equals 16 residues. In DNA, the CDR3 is TGCGCCAGCAGCCAAGATCCCCTACAGGGGTATTCACCCCTCCACTTT. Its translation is CASSQDPLQGYSPLHF.